The rows below give T cell receptor beta chains drawn from one sample of a study of OX40 agonist ivuxolimab in advanced cancers. Some clones are missing from TCRdb's copy, which holds only in-frame ones; the method was immunoSEQ multiplex PCR. The sample carries roughly 46,000 clones, over 75% recorded once. Sequencing was performed on CD4+ or CD8+ T cells sorted from blood, taken in a trial of the OX40 agonist ivuxolimab. These receptors originate from an adult with an advanced solid tumor such as melanoma, head and neck, liver or kidney cancer. Each CDR3 is given without its conserved first and last residue.

v_call,j_call,cdr3_aa
TRBV27,TRBJ2-7,ASSLTSGRHLGEQY
TRBV5-4,TRBJ2-7,ASSGRGGGYEQY
TRBV6-5,TRBJ1-2,ASRPKQGYYGYT
TRBV20-1,TRBJ2-7,SAPTGDEQY
TRBV9,TRBJ2-1,ASSERPLPFLNNEQF
TRBV7-6,TRBJ1-1,ASSLAVGTEAF
TRBV7-7,TRBJ2-7,ASSPRVGTGDAEQY
TRBV12-5,TRBJ1-1,ASGLAGAVQAF
TRBV21-1,TRBJ2-4,ASRTRQGGKNIQY
TRBV10-2,TRBJ1-1,ASSDRNTEAF
TRBV11-3,TRBJ2-1,ASSLGRGLNEQF
TRBV6-5,TRBJ2-3,ASSYSFSGTQY